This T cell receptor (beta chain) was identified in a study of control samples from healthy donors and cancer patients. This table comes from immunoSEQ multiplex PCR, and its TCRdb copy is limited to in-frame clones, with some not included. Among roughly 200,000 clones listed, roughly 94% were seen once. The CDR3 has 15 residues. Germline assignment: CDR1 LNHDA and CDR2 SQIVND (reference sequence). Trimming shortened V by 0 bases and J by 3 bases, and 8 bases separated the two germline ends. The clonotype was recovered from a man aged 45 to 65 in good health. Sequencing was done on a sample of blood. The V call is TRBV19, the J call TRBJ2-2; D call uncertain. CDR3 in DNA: TGTGCCAGTAGTATAGACGAGAGCTACACCGGGGAGCTGTTTTTT. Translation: CASSIDESYTGELFF.